Reported below is one T cell receptor (beta chain). CDR1 and CDR2 (germline): SGHAT, FQDESV (reference sequence). The length of the CDR3 is 14 residues. V lost 5 bases and J lost 2, with 12 bases in between. These data originate in a study of blood T cell repertoires in COVID-19. About the study: COVID-19 samples collected from the United States, Italy and Spain covered acute and convalescent phases.

Cohort assignment relied on participant-reported clinical history. Authors' data handling: Reference gene primer amplification gave nucleated cell count estimates. Some clones are missing from TCRdb's copy, which holds only in-frame ones; the method was immunoSEQ multiplex PCR. That table is the source of V, J and clone size, and D and trimming were worked out from the DNA. The table includes a few hundred thousand clones, 70% to 90% detected once. Sample: PBMCs or T cells enriched from blood (not recorded which). The sequence was obtained from a man aged 25-40 years who had recovered from COVID-19. The rearrangement uses TRBV11-1 and TRBJ1-1, with D possibly TRBD1 on 5 matching bases. CDR3 residues: CASSVGARNTEAFF. CDR3 coding DNA: TGTGCCAGCAGCGTTGGGGCCAGAAACACTGAAGCTTTCTTT.